This T cell receptor beta chain appears in the sequencing data of a study of blood T cell repertoires in COVID-19. Turning to the study itself: Italy, Spain and the United States were the sources of the convalescent and acute COVID-19 samples.

CDR1 LGHDT and CDR2 YNNKEL come from the germline V gene (reference sequence). This CDR3 has 15 residues. The J segment lost 0 bases and the V segment lost 7 bases, leaving 6 bases of the junction unmatched. In the source study's methods: Nucleated cell counts were estimated from reference gene primer amplification. Assay used: immunoSEQ multiplex PCR; TCRdb lists only in-frame clones, some missing. Clonal size and the V and J genes are those of that table, whereas D and trimming came from the DNA. The profile shows some 89,000 clones, around nine tenths of them singletons. This chain uses TRBV3-1 (or the pseudogene TRBV3-2) with TRBJ1-5; 7 nucleotides align to TRBD1. Sequences were obtained from peripheral blood. The clonotype comes from a human donor in a cohort sampled during active COVID-19. This chain's CDR3 is CASTRGQASNQPQHF. The CDR3, as DNA: TGTGCCAGCACCCGAGGACAGGCTAGCAATCAGCCCCAGCATTTT.